Described below is a single TCR beta chain sequence and its context. Its target is unknown. The use of a sample-barcoded 5' primer and a J-beta primer mix characterized a second PCR of roughly 6 to 11 cycles. Each sample provided no less than 3 million CDR3-containing paired-end reads. TCRdb processed the 5' RACE reads anew with MiXCR; each CDR3 protein has one entry. The repertoire holds more than 550,000 distinct CDR3 sequences, around a fifth seen once, with around 21% in the top ten. The donors, aged 6 to 90, were healthy Caucasians from Russia. The data were obtained in a study of blood T cells in healthy people across ages. Study at large: In model experiments, template switching was able to capture about one barcoded beta molecule for every two T cells that were present.

Study results and caveats: A greater number of naive CD4+ cells and higher diversity distinguished long-lived donors from aged donors.

Sequenced: blood. The TCR was taken from a man aged 65 to 79 in good health.

The CDR3 reads CSAPDRGQVNEKLFF. The CDR3 DNA reads as TGCAGTGCTCCAGACAGGGGGCAAGTTAATGAAAAACTGTTTTTT. The J gene is TRBJ1-4, the V gene TRBV20-1; 10 nucleotides align to TRBD1. There are 15 residues in the CDR3. V shed 5 bases and J 4 bases; nucleotides not matched to a gene: 7. Germline V gene sequence: CDR1 DFQATT, CDR2 SNEGSKA (reference sequence).